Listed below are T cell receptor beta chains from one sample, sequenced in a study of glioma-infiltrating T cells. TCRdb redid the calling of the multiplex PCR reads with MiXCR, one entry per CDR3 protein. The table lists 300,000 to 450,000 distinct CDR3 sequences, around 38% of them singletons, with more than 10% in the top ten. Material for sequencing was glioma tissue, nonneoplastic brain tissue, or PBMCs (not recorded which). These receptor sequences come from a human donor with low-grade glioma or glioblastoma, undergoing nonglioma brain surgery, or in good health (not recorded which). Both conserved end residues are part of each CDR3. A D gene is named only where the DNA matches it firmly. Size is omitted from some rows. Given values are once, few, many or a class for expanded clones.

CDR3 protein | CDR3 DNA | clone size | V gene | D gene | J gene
CGISEPLGGASTDTQYF | TGTGGCATCAGTGAGCCCCTAGGGGGGGCTAGCACAGATACGCAGTATTTT | . | TRBV10-3 | . | TRBJ2-3
CASSLGTGFGYTF | TGTGCCAGCAGTTTGGGGACAGGGTTTGGCTACACCTTC | many | TRBV27 | TRBD1 | TRBJ1-2
CSARDAGIPSLLLYGYTF | TGCAGTGCTAGAGATGCGGGGATCCCCTCCCTGCTGCTCTATGGCTACACCTTC | few | TRBV20-1 | . | TRBJ1-2
CASSPRPRPTEAFF | TGTGCCAGCAGCCCACGACCTCGTCCGACTGAAGCTTTCTTT | once | TRBV5-4 | . | TRBJ1-1
CASSPQVEAIYNEQFF | TGCGCCAGCAGCCCCCAGGTGGAGGCCATATACAATGAGCAGTTCTTC | . | TRBV4-3 | . | TRBJ2-1
CSARGGLTRGEQYF | TGCAGTGCTAGAGGGGGACTCACCAGGGGTGAGCAGTACTTC | . | TRBV20-1 | . | TRBJ2-7
CASSSRGNPSDEQYF | TGTGCCAGCAGCTCAAGGGGGAATCCCTCGGACGAGCAGTACTTC | few | TRBV7-2 | . | TRBJ2-7
CSAPRREWGTEQFF | TGCAGTGCCCCGAGGCGGGAGTGGGGAACTGAGCAGTTCTTC | many | TRBV20-1 | TRBD2 | TRBJ2-1
CASSRNQNEQFF | TGTGCCAGCAGCCGTAATCAAAATGAGCAGTTCTTC | . | TRBV12-3/TRBV12-4 | . | TRBJ2-1
CSVVSWTREQYF | TGCAGCGTTGTTTCGTGGACTAGAGAGCAGTACTTC | . | TRBV29-1 | TRBD2 | TRBJ2-7
CASRRDRGSYGYTF | TGTGCCAGCAGAAGGGACAGGGGAAGCTATGGCTACACCTTC | many | TRBV6-1 | TRBD1 | TRBJ1-2
CSARDPSRGNFEKLFF | TGCAGTGCTAGAGACCCGAGTCGGGGGAATTTTGAAAAACTGTTTTTT | few | TRBV20-1 | . | TRBJ1-4
CATSPGPSNRGTGTDTQYF | TGTGCCACCAGTCCCGGCCCTTCCAACAGGGGGACGGGCACAGATACGCAGTATTTT | . | TRBV15 | TRBD1 | TRBJ2-3
CASSRSSGKGYNEQFF | TGCGCCAGCAGCCGCTCTAGCGGGAAGGGTTACAATGAGCAGTTCTTC | . | TRBV4-1 | TRBD2 | TRBJ2-1
CATSRRIAGDEQYF | TGTGCCACCTCTCGGAGGATAGCGGGGGATGAGCAGTACTTC | many | TRBV27 | TRBD2 | TRBJ2-7
CASSYSRDRIYNEQFF | TGTGCCAGCAGTTACTCCAGGGACAGGATTTACAATGAGCAGTTCTTC | many | TRBV6-6 | TRBD1 | TRBJ2-1
CASSPRGDSLGQPQHF | TGTGCCAGCAGTCCACGAGGGGACAGTCTTGGTCAGCCCCAGCATTTT | many | TRBV27 | TRBD1 | TRBJ1-5